This is a list of T cell receptor beta chains from one sample in a study of shared clonotypes between healthy human individuals. Libraries were prepared by immunoSEQ multiplex PCR; TCRdb keeps only in-frame clonotypes and omits some of them. Here the sample spans around 2.1 million clones, approximately 96% being singletons. The sequencing input was naive CD4+ T cells sorted from blood. These receptors were collected from a man younger than 35 in good health. CDR3s include the opening cysteine and the closing phenylalanine or tryptophan. A D gene is named only where the DNA matches it firmly. Clone size appears in some rows only: once, few, many, or a class for an expanded clone.

clone_size | d_call | j_call | v_call | cdr3_aa | cdr3_nt
once | - | TRBJ1-1 | TRBV14 | CASSPWLSPTEAFF | TGTGCCAGCAGCCCTTGGTTGTCCCCCACTGAAGCTTTCTTT
- | TRBD1 | TRBJ1-2 | TRBV19 | CASYGQGAYYGYTF | TGTGCCAGTTACGGACAGGGGGCTTACTATGGCTACACCTTC
- | - | TRBJ2-3 | TRBV5-6 | CASSFGADTQYF | TGTGCCAGCAGCTTTGGGGCAGATACGCAGTATTTT
- | TRBD1 | TRBJ2-7 | TRBV9 | CASSGTGGGWSPGEQYF | TGTGCCAGCAGCGGAACAGGGGGCGGTTGGAGTCCGGGTGAGCAGTACTTC
- | - | TRBJ1-2 | TRBV2 | CASSPLYGYTF | TGTGCCAGCAGCCCGCTCTATGGCTACACCTTC
- | - | TRBJ1-5 | TRBV28 | CASSLRGRGPQPQHF | TGTGCCAGCAGTTTAAGGGGACGGGGGCCTCAGCCCCAGCATTTT
- | - | TRBJ2-6 | TRBV11-2 | CASSLSRANVLTF | TGTGCCAGCAGCCTTAGTCGGGCCAACGTCCTGACTTTC
- | TRBD2 | TRBJ2-1 | TRBV28 | CASRTGTSGSSYNEQFF | TGTGCCAGCAGGACGGGGACTAGCGGGAGCTCCTACAATGAGCAGTTCTTC
- | - | TRBJ2-7 | TRBV30 | CAWSVGRARAEQYF | TGTGCCTGGAGTGTAGGACGGGCGCGAGCGGAGCAGTACTTC
- | TRBD2 | TRBJ2-3 | TRBV19 | CASSPYSGEWGTQYF | TGTGCCAGTAGTCCGTATAGCGGGGAGTGGGGTACGCAGTATTTT
- | - | TRBJ2-1 | TRBV6-6 | CASSSPRGYSYNEQFF | TGTGCCAGCAGTTCCCCACGGGGATACTCCTACAATGAGCAGTTCTTC
once | - | TRBJ1-5 | TRBV5-1 | CASTVSNQPQHF | TGCGCCAGCACCGTCTCGAATCAGCCCCAGCATTTT
- | TRBD1 | TRBJ2-3 | TRBV5-1 | CASSLGDRATDTQYF | TGCGCCAGCAGCCTGGGGGACAGGGCTACAGATACGCAGTATTTT
- | - | TRBJ2-1 | TRBV18 | CASSPRVLDPSSYNEQFF | TGTGCCAGCTCACCACGGGTCCTAGACCCAAGCTCCTACAATGAGCAGTTCTTC
- | - | TRBJ2-1 | TRBV2 | CASSEVGLRLF | TGTGCCAGCAGTGAAGTGGGACTTAGGCTCTTC
- | - | TRBJ1-6 | TRBV2 | CASSVRGADYNSPLHF | TGTGCCAGCAGTGTTCGGGGGGCCGACTATAATTCACCCCTCCACTTT
once | - | TRBJ1-3 | TRBV6-6 | CASSYLGEGNTIYF | TGTGCCAGCAGTTATCTGGGGGAAGGAAACACCATATATTTT
- | - | TRBJ2-7 | TRBV5-1 | CASSGIGSGISYEQYF | TGCGCCAGCAGCGGGATAGGGTCAGGGATTTCCTACGAGCAGTACTTC
- | - | TRBJ1-2 | TRBV2 | CASIGTLSRGYTF | TGTGCCAGCATCGGGACCCTAAGCCGCGGCTACACCTTC
- | - | TRBJ2-1 | TRBV19 | CASSIYPRGDPNEQFF | TGTGCCAGTAGTATCTACCCTCGCGGGGACCCCAATGAGCAGTTCTTC
- | - | TRBJ2-5 | TRBV2 | CASRKEVKETQYF | TGTGCCAGCCGAAAGGAGGTTAAAGAGACCCAGTACTTC
- | TRBD1 | TRBJ2-7 | TRBV7-2 | CASSFKGQGDYEQYF | TGTGCCAGCAGCTTCAAGGGACAGGGAGACTACGAGCAGTACTTC
- | TRBD2 | TRBJ2-5 | TRBV5-1 | CASSLAPGRAQETQYF | TGCGCCAGCAGCTTGGCCCCCGGGAGGGCCCAAGAGACCCAGTACTTC
- | - | TRBJ1-1 | TRBV27 | CASSFGRGSQGAFF | TGTGCCAGCAGTTTCGGCCGGGGGAGTCAGGGAGCTTTCTTT
- | - | TRBJ1-2 | TRBV19 | CASSIGARGNYGYTF | TGTGCCAGTAGTATAGGTGCCAGGGGAAACTATGGCTACACCTTC
- | - | TRBJ2-5 | TRBV10-2 | CASREQGGQETQYF | TGCGCCAGCAGGGAACAGGGGGGGCAAGAGACCCAGTACTTC
once | TRBD1 | TRBJ2-5 | TRBV5-6 | CASSLRTGEVGETQYF | TGTGCCAGCAGCTTGAGGACAGGGGAGGTGGGAGAGACCCAGTACTTC
- | - | TRBJ1-5 | TRBV19 | CASSEPRINQPQHF | TGTGCCAGTAGCGAACCTCGGATCAATCAGCCCCAGCATTTT
- | TRBD2 | TRBJ2-1 | TRBV7-2 | CASSLGLAGAVEQFF | TGTGCCAGCAGCTTGGGACTAGCGGGAGCGGTTGAGCAGTTCTTC
- | - | TRBJ2-7 | TRBV4-1 | CASSQPGRRYEQYF | TGCGCCAGCAGCCAACCGGGGAGGCGGTACGAGCAGTACTTC
- | TRBD1 | TRBJ1-5 | TRBV7-9 | CASSSGTGINQPQHF | TGTGCCAGCAGCTCCGGGACAGGAATCAATCAGCCCCAGCATTTT
- | - | TRBJ1-1 | TRBV7-9 | CASSPKGDLGAFF | TGTGCCAGCAGCCCAAAAGGGGACTTGGGGGCTTTCTTT
- | - | TRBJ2-7 | TRBV5-8 | CASSLRAGSSYEQYF | TGTGCCAGCAGCTTGAGGGCCGGTAGCTCCTACGAGCAGTACTTC
- | TRBD1 | TRBJ1-6 | TRBV5-6 | CASSFLDRAHSPLHF | TGTGCCAGCAGCTTCTTGGACAGGGCCCATTCACCCCTCCACTTT
- | - | TRBJ2-5 | TRBV7-9 | CASSLALGETQYF | TGTGCCAGCAGCTTAGCTCTTGGGGAGACCCAGTACTTC
- | - | TRBJ2-2 | TRBV4-1 | CASSQEMGTVPSGELFF | TGCGCCAGCAGCCAAGAAATGGGGACGGTCCCATCCGGGGAGCTGTTTTTT
- | TRBD2 | TRBJ2-7 | TRBV28 | CASSPLTSGGGYEQYF | TGTGCCAGCAGTCCACTCACTAGCGGGGGGGGCTACGAGCAGTACTTC
- | - | TRBJ2-1 | TRBV5-5 | CASRPRDDPYNEQFF | TGTGCCAGCAGACCCCGGGACGACCCCTACAATGAGCAGTTCTTC
- | - | TRBJ2-7 | TRBV28 | CASSTSYEQYF | TGTGCCAGCAGTACCTCCTACGAGCAGTACTTC
- | - | TRBJ2-3 | TRBV7-9 | CASSLIGVDTDTQYF | TGTGCCAGCAGCTTAATAGGGGTCGACACAGATACGCAGTATTTT
- | TRBD2 | TRBJ2-7 | TRBV5-4 | CASSLGLAGVAEQYF | TGTGCCAGCAGCTTGGGACTAGCGGGAGTTGCCGAGCAGTACTTC
- | TRBD2 | TRBJ2-5 | TRBV2 | CASRNSGVLSETQYF | TGTGCCAGCAGGAATAGCGGGGTACTCTCTGAGACCCAGTACTTC
- | - | TRBJ2-5 | TRBV5-1 | CASSLGGPETQYF | TGCGCCAGCAGCTTGGGAGGGCCAGAGACCCAGTACTTC
- | - | TRBJ2-2 | TRBV10-1 | CASSEGKQNTGELFF | TGCGCCAGCAGTGAGGGAAAGCAGAACACCGGGGAGCTGTTTTTT
- | - | TRBJ2-2 | TRBV7-2 | CASTDGNTGELFF | TGTGCCAGCACGGATGGGAACACCGGGGAGCTGTTTTTT
- | TRBD2 | TRBJ2-4 | TRBV4-2 | CASSQEWGGEGLAKNIQYF | TGTGCCAGCAGCCAAGAGTGGGGTGGGGAGGGACTAGCCAAAAACATTCAGTACTTC
- | - | TRBJ2-3 | TRBV19 | CASSQQSASTDTQYF | TGTGCCAGTAGCCAACAGAGCGCTAGCACAGATACGCAGTATTTT
- | - | TRBJ2-7 | TRBV10-2 | CASSESPRLGGPYEQYF | TGCGCCAGCAGTGAGTCGCCACGACTCGGAGGCCCCTACGAGCAGTACTTC
- | TRBD2 | TRBJ2-7 | TRBV7-8 | CASSYSGLAGTEQYF | TGTGCCAGCAGCTACTCGGGACTAGCGGGAACCGAGCAGTACTTC
- | TRBD1 | TRBJ2-7 | TRBV18 | CASSLPPGQGTYEQYF | TGTGCCAGCTCACTTCCTCCGGGACAGGGGACCTACGAGCAGTACTTC